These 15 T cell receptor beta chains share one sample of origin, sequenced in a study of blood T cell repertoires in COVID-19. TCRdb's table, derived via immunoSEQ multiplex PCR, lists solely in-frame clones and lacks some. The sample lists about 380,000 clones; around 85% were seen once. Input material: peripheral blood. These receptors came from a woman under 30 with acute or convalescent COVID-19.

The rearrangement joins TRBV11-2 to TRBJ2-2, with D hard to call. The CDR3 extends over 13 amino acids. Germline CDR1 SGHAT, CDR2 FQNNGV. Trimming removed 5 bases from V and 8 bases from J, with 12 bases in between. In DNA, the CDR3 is TGTGCCAGCAGCCCTAAACCTGGTGGGGAGCTGTTTTTT. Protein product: CASSPKPGGELFF.

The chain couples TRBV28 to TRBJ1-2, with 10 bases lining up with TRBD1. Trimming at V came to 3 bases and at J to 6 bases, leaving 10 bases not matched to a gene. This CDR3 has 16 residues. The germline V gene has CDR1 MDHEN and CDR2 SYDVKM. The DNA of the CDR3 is TGTGCCAGCAGTTTCGGACAGGGGGTCCGGGCGAATGGCTACACCTTC. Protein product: CASSFGQGVRANGYTF.

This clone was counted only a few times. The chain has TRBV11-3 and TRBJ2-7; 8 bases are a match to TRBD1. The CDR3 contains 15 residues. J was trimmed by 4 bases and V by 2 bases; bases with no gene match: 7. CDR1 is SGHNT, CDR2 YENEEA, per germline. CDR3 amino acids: CASSLFGTGPYEQYF. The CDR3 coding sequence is TGTGCCAGCAGCTTATTCGGGACAGGCCCTTACGAGCAGTACTTC.

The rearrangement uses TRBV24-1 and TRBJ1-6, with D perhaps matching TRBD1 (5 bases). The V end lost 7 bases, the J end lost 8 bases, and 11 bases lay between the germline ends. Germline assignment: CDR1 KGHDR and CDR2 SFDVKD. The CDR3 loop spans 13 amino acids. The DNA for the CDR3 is TGTGCCACCAGGTTCTCCAGGGATTCACCCCTCCACTTT. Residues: CATRFSRDSPLHF.

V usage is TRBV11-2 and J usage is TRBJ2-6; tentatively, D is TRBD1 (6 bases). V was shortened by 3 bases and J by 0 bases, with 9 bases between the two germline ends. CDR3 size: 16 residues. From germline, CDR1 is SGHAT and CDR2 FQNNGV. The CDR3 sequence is CASSLDSPSGANVLTF. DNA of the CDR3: TGTGCCAGCAGCTTGGACAGCCCCTCTGGGGCCAACGTCCTGACTTTC.

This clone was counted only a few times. CDR3 DNA sequence: TGTGCCAGCTTAGCGGGCTTCGGCTACACCTTC. Its translation: CASLAGFGYTF. The chain recombines TRBV19 with TRBJ1-2; D is undetermined. The CDR3 is made up of 11 amino acids. Germline V gene lookup returns CDR1 LNHDA and CDR2 SQIVND (reference sequence). The V and J ends lost 9 bases and 8 bases respectively, with 13 bases between them.

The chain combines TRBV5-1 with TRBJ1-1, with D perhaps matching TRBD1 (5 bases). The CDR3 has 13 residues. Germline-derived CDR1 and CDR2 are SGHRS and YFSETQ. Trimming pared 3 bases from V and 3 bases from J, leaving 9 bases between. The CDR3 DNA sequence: TGCGCCAGCAGCTGGCAGGGTGACACTGAAGCTTTCTTT. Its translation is CASSWQGDTEAFF.

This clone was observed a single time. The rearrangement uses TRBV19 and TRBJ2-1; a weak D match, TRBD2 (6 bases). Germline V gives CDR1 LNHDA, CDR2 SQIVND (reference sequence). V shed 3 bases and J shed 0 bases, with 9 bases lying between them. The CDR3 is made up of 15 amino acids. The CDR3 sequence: CASSMGGTSYNEQFF. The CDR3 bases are TGTGCCAGTAGTATGGGCGGGACCTCCTACAATGAGCAGTTCTTC.

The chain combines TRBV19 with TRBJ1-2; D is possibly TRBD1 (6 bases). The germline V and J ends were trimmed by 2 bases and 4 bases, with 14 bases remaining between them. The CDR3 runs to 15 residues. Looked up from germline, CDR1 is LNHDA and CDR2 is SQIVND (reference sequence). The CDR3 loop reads CASSITPGVGYGYTF. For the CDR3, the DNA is TGTGCCAGTAGTATAACCCCAGGGGTCGGCTATGGCTACACCTTC.

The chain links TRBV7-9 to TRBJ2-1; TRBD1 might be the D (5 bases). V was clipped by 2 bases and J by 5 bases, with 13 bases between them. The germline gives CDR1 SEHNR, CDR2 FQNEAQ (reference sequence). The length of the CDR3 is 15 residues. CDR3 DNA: TGTGCCAGCAGCTTAAATCCAGGGATGGACAATGAGCAGTTCTTC. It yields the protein CASSLNPGMDNEQFF.

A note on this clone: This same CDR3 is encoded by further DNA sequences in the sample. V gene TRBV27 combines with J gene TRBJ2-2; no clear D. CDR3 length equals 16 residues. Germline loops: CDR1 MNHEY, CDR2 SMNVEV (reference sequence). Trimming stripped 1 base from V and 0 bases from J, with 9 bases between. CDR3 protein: CASSLYGGSNTGELFF. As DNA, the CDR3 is TGTGCCAGCAGTTTATACGGCGGATCGAACACCGGGGAGCTGTTTTTT.

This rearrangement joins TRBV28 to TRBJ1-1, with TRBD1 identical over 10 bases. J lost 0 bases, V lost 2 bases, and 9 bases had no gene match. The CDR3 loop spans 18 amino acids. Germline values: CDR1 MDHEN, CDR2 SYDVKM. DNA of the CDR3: TGTGCCAGCAGTTTAATGGGGACAGGGGAGAGGCTGAACACTGAAGCTTTCTTT. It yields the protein CASSLMGTGERLNTEAFF.

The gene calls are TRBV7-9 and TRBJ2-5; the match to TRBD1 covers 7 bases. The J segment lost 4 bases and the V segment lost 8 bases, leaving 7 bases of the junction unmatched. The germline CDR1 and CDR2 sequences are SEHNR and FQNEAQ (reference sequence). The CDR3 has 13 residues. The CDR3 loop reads CASDTGERETQYF. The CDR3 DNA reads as TGTGCCAGCGATACAGGGGAGCGAGAGACCCAGTACTTC.

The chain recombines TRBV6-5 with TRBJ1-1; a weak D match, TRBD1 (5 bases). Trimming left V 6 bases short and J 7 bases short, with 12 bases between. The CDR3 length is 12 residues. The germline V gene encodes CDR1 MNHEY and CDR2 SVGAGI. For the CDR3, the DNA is TGTGCCAGCAGCCGTGGGGGGTATGAAGCTTTCTTT. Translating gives CASSRGGYEAFF.

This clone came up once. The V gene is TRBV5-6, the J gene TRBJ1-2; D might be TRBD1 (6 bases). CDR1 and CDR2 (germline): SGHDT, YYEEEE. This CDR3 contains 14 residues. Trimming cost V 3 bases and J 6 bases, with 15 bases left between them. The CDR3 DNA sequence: TGTGCCAGCAGCTCTCCGACAGGAGGTGATGGCTACACCTTC. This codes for CASSSPTGGDGYTF.